This record looks at one T cell receptor beta chain sequence and its context. Germline CDR1 reads SEHNR; CDR2 reads FQNEAQ (reference sequence). Trimming took 4 bases from V and 0 from J, leaving 10 bases between them. The CDR3 length is 14 residues. This specimen comes from a study of identical twins. From the 5' RACE reads, TCRdb called clonotypes with MiXCR, one entry per CDR3 protein. The table includes some 900,000 distinct CDR3 sequences, over 9% detected once. The data also belong to a second study, concerning yellow fever vaccine responses in identical twins.

Sequences were obtained from PBMCs. The clonotype was recovered from a woman between 18 and 29 years old in good health. The chain couples TRBV7-9 to TRBJ2-7, with D possibly matching TRBD1 (5 bases). The CDR3 DNA reads as TGTGCCAGCAGCTCCCCGGACATCTCCTACGAGCAGTACTTC. Encoded protein: CASSSPDISYEQYF.